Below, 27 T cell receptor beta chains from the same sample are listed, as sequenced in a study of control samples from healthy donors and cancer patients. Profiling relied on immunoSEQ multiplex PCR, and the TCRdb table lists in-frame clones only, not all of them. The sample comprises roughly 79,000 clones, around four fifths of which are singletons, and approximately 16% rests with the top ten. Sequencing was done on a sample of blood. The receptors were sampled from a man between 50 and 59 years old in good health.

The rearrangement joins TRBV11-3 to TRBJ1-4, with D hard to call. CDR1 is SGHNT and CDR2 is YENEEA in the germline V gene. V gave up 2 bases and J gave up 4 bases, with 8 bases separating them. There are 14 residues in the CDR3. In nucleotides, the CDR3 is TGTGCCAGCAGCTTATATCGGGGTAATGAAAAACTGTTTTTT. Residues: CASSLYRGNEKLFF.

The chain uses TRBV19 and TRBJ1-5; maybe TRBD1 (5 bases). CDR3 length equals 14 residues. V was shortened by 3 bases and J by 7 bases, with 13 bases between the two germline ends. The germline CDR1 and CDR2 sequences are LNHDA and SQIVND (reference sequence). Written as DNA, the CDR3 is TGTGCCAGTAGTATCGAACAGGCCAAGCAGCCCCAGCATTTT. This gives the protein CASSIEQAKQPQHF.

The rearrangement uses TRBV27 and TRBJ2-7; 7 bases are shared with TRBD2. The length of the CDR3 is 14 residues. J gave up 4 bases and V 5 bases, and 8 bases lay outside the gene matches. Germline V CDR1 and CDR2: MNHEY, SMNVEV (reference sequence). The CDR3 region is CASSPDGRYYEQYF. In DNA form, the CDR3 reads TGTGCCAGCAGTCCAGACGGGAGGTATTACGAGCAGTACTTC.

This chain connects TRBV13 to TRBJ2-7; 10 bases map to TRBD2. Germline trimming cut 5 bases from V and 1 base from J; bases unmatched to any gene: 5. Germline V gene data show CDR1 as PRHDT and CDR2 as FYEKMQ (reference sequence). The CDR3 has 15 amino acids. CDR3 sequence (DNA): TGTGCCAGCAGCCCGACTAGCGGGCGGTCCTACGAGCAGTACTTC. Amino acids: CASSPTSGRSYEQYF.

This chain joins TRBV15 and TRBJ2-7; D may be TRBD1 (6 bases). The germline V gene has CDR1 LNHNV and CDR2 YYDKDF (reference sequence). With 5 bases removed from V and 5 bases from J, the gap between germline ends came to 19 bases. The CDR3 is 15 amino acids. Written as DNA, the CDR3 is TGTGCCACCAGCGGGGAAGCAGGGGATATCCACGAGCAGTACTTC. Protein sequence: CATSGEAGDIHEQYF.

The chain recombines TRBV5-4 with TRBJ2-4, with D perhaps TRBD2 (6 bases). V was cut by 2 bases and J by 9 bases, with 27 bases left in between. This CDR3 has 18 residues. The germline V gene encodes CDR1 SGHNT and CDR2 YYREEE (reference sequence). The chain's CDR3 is CASSLRQPAGHPDSIQYF. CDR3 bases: TGTGCCAGCAGCTTAAGGCAGCCGGCGGGGCACCCCGATAGCATTCAGTACTTC.

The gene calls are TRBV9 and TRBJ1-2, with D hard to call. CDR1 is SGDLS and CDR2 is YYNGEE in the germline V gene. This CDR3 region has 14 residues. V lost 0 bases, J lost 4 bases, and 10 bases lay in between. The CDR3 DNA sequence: TGTGCCAGCAGCGTAGGAACTTGGTTCTATGGCTACACCTTC. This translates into CASSVGTWFYGYTF.

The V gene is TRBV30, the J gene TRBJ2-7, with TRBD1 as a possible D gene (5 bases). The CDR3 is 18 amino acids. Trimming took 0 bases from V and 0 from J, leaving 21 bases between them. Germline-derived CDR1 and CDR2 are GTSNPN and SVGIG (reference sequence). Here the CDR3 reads CAWSVPISVGPSSYEQYF. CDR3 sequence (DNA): TGTGCCTGGAGTGTACCCATATCTGTGGGGCCCTCCTCCTACGAGCAGTACTTC.

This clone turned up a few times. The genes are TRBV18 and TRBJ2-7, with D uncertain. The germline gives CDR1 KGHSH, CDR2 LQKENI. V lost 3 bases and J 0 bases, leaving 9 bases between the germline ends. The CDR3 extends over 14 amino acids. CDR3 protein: CASSPWQTSYEQYF. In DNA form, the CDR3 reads TGTGCCAGCTCACCGTGGCAGACCTCCTACGAGCAGTACTTC.

CDR3 in DNA: TGCGCCAGCAGCCATGGACACAGCCAAGAGACCCAGTACTTC. Encoded protein: CASSHGHSQETQYF. V gene TRBV4-1 combines with J gene TRBJ2-5; D possibly corresponds to TRBD1 (5 bases). The V gene's germline CDR1 is MGHRA and CDR2 YSYEKL. V was cut by 3 bases and J by 1 base, with 9 bases left in between. The CDR3 has 14 amino acids.

CDR3 nucleotides: TGTGCCAGCTCACCACTCTATCGGCAGGATGGCAATTCACCCCTCCACTTT. Protein product: CASSPLYRQDGNSPLHF. This chain joins TRBV18 and TRBJ1-6, with no clear D. Germline V gene lookup returns CDR1 KGHSH and CDR2 LQKENI. The CDR3 spans 17 residues. Trimming stripped 1 base from V and 7 bases from J, with 17 bases between.

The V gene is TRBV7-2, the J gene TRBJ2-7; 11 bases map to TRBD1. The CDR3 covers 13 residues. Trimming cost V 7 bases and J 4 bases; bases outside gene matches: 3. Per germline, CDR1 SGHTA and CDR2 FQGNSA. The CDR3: CASTGTGGYEQYF. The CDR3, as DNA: TGTGCCAGCACCGGGACAGGGGGATACGAGCAGTACTTC. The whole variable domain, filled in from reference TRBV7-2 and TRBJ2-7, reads GAGVSQSPSNKVTEKGKDVELRCDPISGHTALYWYRQSLGQGLEFLIYFQGNSAPDKSGLPSDRFSAERTGGSVSTLTIQRTQQEDSAVYLCASTGTGGYEQYFGPGTRLTVT.

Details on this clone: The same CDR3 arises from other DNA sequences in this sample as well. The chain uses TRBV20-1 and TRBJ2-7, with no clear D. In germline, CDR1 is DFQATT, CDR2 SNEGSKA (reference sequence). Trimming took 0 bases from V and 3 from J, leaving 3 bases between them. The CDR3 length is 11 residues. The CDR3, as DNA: TGCAGTGCTAGAGACAGCTACGAGCAGTACTTC. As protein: CSARDSYEQYF.

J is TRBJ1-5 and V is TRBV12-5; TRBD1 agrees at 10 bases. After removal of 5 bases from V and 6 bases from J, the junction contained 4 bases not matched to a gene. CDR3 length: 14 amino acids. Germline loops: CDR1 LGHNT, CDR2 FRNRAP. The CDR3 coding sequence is TGTGCTAGTGGTAACGACAGGGGGCTTCAGCCCCAGCATTTT. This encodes CASGNDRGLQPQHF.

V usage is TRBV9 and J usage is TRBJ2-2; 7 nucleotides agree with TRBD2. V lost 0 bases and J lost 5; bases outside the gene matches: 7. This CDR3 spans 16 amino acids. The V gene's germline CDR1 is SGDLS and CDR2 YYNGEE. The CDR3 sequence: CASSVAGRGRTGELFF. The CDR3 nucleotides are TGTGCCAGCAGCGTAGCGGGGAGGGGAAGGACCGGGGAGCTGTTTTTT. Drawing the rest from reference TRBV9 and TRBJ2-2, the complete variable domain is DSGVTQTPKHLITATGQRVTLRCSPRSGDLSVYWYQQSLDQGLQFLIQYYNGEERAKGNILERFSAQQFPDLHSELNLSSLELGDSALYFCASSVAGRGRTGELFFGEGSRLTVL.

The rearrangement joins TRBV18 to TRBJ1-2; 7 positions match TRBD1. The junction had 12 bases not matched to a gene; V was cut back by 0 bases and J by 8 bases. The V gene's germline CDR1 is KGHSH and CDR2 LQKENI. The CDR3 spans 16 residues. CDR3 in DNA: TGTGCCAGCTCACCACCGGGGACAGTCCTTTCAGGGGGCTACACCTTC. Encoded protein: CASSPPGTVLSGGYTF.

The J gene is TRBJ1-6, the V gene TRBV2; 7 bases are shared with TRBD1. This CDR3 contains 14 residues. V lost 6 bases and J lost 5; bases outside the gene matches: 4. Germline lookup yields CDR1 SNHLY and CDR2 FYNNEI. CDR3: CASRGTVDNSPLHF. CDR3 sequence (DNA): TGTGCCAGCAGGGGGACAGTGGATAATTCACCCCTCCACTTT.

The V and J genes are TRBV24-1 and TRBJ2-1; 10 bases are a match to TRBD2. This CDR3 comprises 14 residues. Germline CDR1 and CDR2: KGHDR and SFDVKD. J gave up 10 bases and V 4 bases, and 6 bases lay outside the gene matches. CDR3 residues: CATSDLAGDDEQFF. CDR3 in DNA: TGTGCCACCAGTGACCTAGCGGGAGACGACGAGCAGTTCTTC.

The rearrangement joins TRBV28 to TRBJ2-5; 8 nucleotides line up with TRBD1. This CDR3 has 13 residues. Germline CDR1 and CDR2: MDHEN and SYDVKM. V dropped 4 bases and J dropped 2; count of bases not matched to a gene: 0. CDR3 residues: CASSYRGQETQYF. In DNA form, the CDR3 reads TGTGCCAGCAGTTACAGGGGGCAAGAGACCCAGTACTTC.

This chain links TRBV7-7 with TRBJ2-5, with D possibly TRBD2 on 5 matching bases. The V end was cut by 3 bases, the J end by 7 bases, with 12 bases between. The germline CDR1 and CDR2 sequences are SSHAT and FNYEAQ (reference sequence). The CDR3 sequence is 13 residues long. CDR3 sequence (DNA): TGTGCCAGCAGCTTGGGGTCACGGGGGACCCAGTACTTC. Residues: CASSLGSRGTQYF.

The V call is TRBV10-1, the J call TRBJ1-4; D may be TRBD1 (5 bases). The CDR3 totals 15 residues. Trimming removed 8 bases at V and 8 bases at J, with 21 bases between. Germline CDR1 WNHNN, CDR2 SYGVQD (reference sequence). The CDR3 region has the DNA TGCGCCAGCCGGGGCAGCCGGGATCTTGGAGAAAAACTGTTTTTT. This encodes CASRGSRDLGEKLFF.

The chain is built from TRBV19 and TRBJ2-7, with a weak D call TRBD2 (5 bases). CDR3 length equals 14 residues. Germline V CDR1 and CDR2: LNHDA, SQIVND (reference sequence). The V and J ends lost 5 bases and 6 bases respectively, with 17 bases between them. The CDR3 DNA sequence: TGTGCCAGTAGTGAGTGGGAGAACCCCCTCGAGCAGTACTTC. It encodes CASSEWENPLEQYF.

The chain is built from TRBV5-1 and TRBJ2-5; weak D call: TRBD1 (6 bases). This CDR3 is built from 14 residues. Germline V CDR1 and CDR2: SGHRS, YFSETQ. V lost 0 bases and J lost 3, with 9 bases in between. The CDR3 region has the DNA TGCGCCAGCAGCTTGGTAGGGGACAAAGAGACCCAGTACTTC. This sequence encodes CASSLVGDKETQYF.

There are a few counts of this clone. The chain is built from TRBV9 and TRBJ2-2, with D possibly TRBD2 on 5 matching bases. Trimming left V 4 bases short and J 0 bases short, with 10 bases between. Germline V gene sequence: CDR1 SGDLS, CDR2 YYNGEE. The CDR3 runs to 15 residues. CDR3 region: CASSLSGPNTGELFF. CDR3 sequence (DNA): TGTGCCAGCAGCCTCAGCGGACCGAACACCGGGGAGCTGTTTTTT.

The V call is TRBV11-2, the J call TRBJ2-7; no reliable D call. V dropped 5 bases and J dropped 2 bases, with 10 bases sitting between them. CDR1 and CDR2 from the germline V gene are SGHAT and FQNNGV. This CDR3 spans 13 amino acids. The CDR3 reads CASSPTITYEQYF. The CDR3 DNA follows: TGTGCCAGCAGCCCAACCATTACCTACGAGCAGTACTTC.

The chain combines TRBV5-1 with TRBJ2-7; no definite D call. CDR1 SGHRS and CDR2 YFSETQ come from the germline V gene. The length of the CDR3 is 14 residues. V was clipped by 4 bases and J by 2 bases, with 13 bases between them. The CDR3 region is CASSIGHITYEQYF. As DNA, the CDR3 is TGCGCCAGCAGCATTGGTCACATAACCTACGAGCAGTACTTC.

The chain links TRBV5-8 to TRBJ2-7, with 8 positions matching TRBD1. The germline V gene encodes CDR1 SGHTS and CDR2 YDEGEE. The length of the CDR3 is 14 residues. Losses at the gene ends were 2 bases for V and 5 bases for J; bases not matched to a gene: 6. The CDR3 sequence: CASSLGQGADEQYF. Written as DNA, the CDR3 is TGTGCCAGCAGCTTAGGGCAGGGGGCCGACGAGCAGTACTTC.